This entry lists 10 T cell receptor beta chains sequenced from one sample in a study of T cells after yellow fever vaccination. TCRdb analysed the 5' RACE reads with MiXCR anew, one entry per CDR3 protein. The sample consists of some 400,000 distinct CDR3 sequences, 6.2% of them appearing once. The sample consisted of PBMCs, taken 5 days after the yellow fever booster vaccination. These receptors were taken from a man younger than 40 who received the YFV17D yellow fever vaccine.

This clonotype was detected ten times or more. J is TRBJ2-3 and V is TRBV9; D not certain. The germline CDR1 and CDR2 sequences are SGDLS and YYNGEE. The CDR3 has 13 residues. V was cut by 3 bases and J by 5 bases, with 10 bases left in between. CDR3 DNA sequence: TGTGCCAGCAGCGCCCCAGGACGAGATACGCAGTATTTT. Translation: CASSAPGRDTQYF.

About this clonotype: A much larger clonotype is one base distant, so this may be a read error. The chain joins TRBV28 to TRBJ2-7; D gene ambiguous. Germline V CDR1 and CDR2: MDHEN, SYDVKM. The CDR3 runs to 10 residues. With 3 bases removed from V and 5 bases from J, the gap between germline ends came to 2 bases. This chain's CDR3 is CASSFHEQYF. The CDR3, as DNA: TGTGCCAGCAGTTTTCACGAGCAGTACTTC.

This clonotype occurred a few times. The chain couples TRBV7-2 to TRBJ2-7; either TRBD1 or TRBD2 may supply D (6 bases each). The V end lost 7 bases, the J end lost 10 bases, and 23 bases lay between the germline ends. This CDR3 region has 14 residues. CDR1 and CDR2 from the germline V gene are SGHTA and FQGNSA. The CDR3 region is CASNWGDTTTNQYF. Written as DNA, the CDR3 is TGTGCCAGCAACTGGGGGGACACTACTACGAATCAGTACTTC. The variable domain in full, completed from reference TRBV7-2 and TRBJ2-7, reads GAGVSQSPSNKVTEKGKDVELRCDPISGHTALYWYRQSLGQGLEFLIYFQGNSAPDKSGLPSDRFSAERTGGSVSTLTIQRTQQEDSAVYLCASNWGDTTTNQYFGPGTRLTVT.

V usage is TRBV5-1 and J usage is TRBJ2-7; the D gene is possibly TRBD1 (7 bases). Looked up from germline, CDR1 is SGHRS and CDR2 is YFSETQ. Trimming left V 4 bases short and J 0 bases short, with 17 bases between. The CDR3 runs to 16 residues. The CDR3 sequence: CASSPGGLQSSYEQYF. CDR3 in DNA: TGCGCCAGCAGCCCAGGGGGACTTCAGAGCTCCTACGAGCAGTACTTC.

This clonotype came up many times. This rearrangement joins TRBV10-2 to TRBJ2-5; 8 positions match TRBD2. Germline trimming cut 2 bases from V and 6 bases from J; bases unmatched to any gene: 11. Germline V gene sequence: CDR1 WSHSY, CDR2 SAAADI. The CDR3 runs 16 residues. The CDR3 DNA follows: TGCGCCAGCAGTGAGACCCCCGGGACTAGGGGACAGACCCAGTACTTC. It codes for CASSETPGTRGQTQYF.

This clonotype occurred many times. The rearrangement uses TRBV12-3 or TRBV12-4 and TRBJ2-5; no definite D call. Trimming shortened V by 3 bases and J by 4 bases, and 12 bases separated the two germline ends. The CDR3 totals 14 residues. CDR3 protein: CASSFTGPGETQYF. The CDR3 nucleotides read TGTGCCAGCAGTTTTACCGGCCCGGGAGAGACCCAGTACTTC.

The V call is TRBV2, the J call TRBJ2-7, with 9 bases lining up with TRBD1. The CDR3 is 18 amino acids. V gave up 5 bases and J gave up 4 bases; unmatched junction bases: 18. The germline CDR1 and CDR2 sequences are SNHLY and FYNNEI. The CDR3 sequence: CASSLSGQGRVLSYEQYF. CDR3 nucleotide sequence: TGTGCCAGCAGTTTATCGGGACAGGGTAGAGTCTTGTCTTACGAGCAGTACTTC.

This clonotype was counted between two and nine times. V and J are TRBV7-2 and TRBJ1-2; 7 bases match TRBD1. The CDR3 totals 13 residues. Germline V CDR1 and CDR2: SGHTA, FQGNSA. The V gene end was trimmed by 5 bases and the J gene end by 8 bases; junction bases not matched to a gene: 8. This chain's CDR3 is CASSPRTGHGYTF. CDR3 DNA sequence: TGTGCCAGCAGCCCCCGGACAGGACACGGCTACACCTTC.

The V gene is TRBV3-1, the J gene TRBJ2-1; D might be TRBD1 (5 bases). The V end lost 5 bases, the J end lost 11 bases, and 16 bases lay between the germline ends. In germline, CDR1 is LGHDT, CDR2 YNNKEL (reference sequence). The CDR3 totals 13 residues. The CDR3 region is CASSSTDNSKQFF. The CDR3 DNA is TGTGCCAGCAGCTCGACAGATAACAGTAAGCAGTTCTTC.

The chain employs TRBV15 and TRBJ1-2; no reliable D call. Germline V gene lookup returns CDR1 LNHNV and CDR2 YYDKDF (reference sequence). The germline V and J ends were trimmed by 0 bases and 10 bases, with 9 bases remaining between them. The CDR3 contains 12 residues. CDR3 amino acids: CATSREFRSYTF. The CDR3 coding sequence is TGTGCCACCAGCAGAGAATTCCGATCCTACACCTTC.